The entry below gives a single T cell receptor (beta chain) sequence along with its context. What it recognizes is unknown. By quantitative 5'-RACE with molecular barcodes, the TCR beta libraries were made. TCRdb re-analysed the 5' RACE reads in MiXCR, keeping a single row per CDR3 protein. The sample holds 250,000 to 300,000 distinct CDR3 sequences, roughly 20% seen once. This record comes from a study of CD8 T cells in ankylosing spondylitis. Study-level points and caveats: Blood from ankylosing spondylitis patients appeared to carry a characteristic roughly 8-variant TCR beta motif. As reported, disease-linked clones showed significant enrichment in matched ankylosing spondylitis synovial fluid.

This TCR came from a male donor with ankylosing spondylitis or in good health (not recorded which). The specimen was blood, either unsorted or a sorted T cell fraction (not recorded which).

DNA of the CDR3: TGTGCCAGCAGTTTTCCCCTTCGGGGATCTAACTATGGCTACACCTTC. Translated: CASSFPLRGSNYGYTF. This chain joins TRBV12-3 or TRBV12-4 and TRBJ1-2; unclear D gene. The CDR3 runs 16 residues. Trimming removed 3 bases at V and 0 bases at J, with 14 bases between.